The 30 T cell receptor beta chains presented below share a single source sample, sequenced in a study of shared clonotypes between healthy human individuals. Only CD45RO-negative cells positively selected for CCR7 counted as naive CD8 cells, so terminally differentiated effector memory CD45RA+ cells were excluded. Method: immunoSEQ multiplex PCR; TCRdb's copy keeps in-frame clones and lacks some. The sample yields approximately 1.9 million clones, approximately 92% seen once. Sequencing input: naive CD8+ T cells from PBMCs. The origin of the receptors is a man between 18 and 29 years old in good health. Some clones in this sample may be carry-over from other donors' samples.

This chain connects TRBV11-2 to TRBJ2-1; D unclear. With 4 bases removed from V and 4 bases from J, the gap between germline ends came to 11 bases. The CDR3 is 14 residues long. Germline-derived CDR1 and CDR2 are SGHAT and FQNNGV. CDR3: CASSSKMDYNEQFF. Written as DNA, the CDR3 is TGTGCCAGCAGCTCAAAGATGGATTACAATGAGCAGTTCTTC.

The gene calls are TRBV15 and TRBJ2-3; no reliable D call. The CDR3 has 14 residues. The V and J ends lost 8 bases and 0 bases respectively, with 12 bases between them. The germline V gene encodes CDR1 LNHNV and CDR2 YYDKDF (reference sequence). CDR3: CATEAGPSTDTQYF. The CDR3 nucleotides are TGTGCCACCGAGGCAGGACCGAGCACAGATACGCAGTATTTT.

This clone is a singleton in its sample. The rearrangement links TRBV19 to TRBJ1-1; 7 bases agree with TRBD1. Germline V gene lookup returns CDR1 LNHDA and CDR2 SQIVND (reference sequence). J was trimmed by 5 bases and V by 6 bases; bases with no gene match: 6. The CDR3 spans 13 residues. The CDR3 DNA follows: TGTGCCAGTAGCGCAAACAGGGGAACTGAAGCTTTCTTT. Amino acids: CASSANRGTEAFF.

The V gene is TRBV5-1, the J gene TRBJ2-7, with 7 bases identical to TRBD2. This CDR3 region has 16 residues. The trim removed 4 bases at V and 5 bases at J, leaving 15 bases unmatched. Per germline, CDR1 SGHRS and CDR2 YFSETQ. CDR3 DNA: TGCGCCAGCAGCCTGGGTTGGAGGGAGGGCCCCCACGAGCAGTACTTC. It encodes CASSLGWREGPHEQYF.

The chain combines TRBV19 with TRBJ2-7; D unclear. The CDR3 is made up of 14 amino acids. The germline V and J ends were trimmed by 3 bases and 0 bases, with 9 bases remaining between them. CDR1 is LNHDA and CDR2 is SQIVND in the germline V gene (reference sequence). The CDR3: CASSIRKYSYEQYF. The CDR3 bases are TGTGCCAGTAGTATCCGTAAGTACTCCTACGAGCAGTACTTC.

This clone was observed once. The rearrangement links TRBV28 to TRBJ2-7; D is possibly TRBD1 or TRBD2 (6 bases each). Germline V gene sequence: CDR1 MDHEN, CDR2 SYDVKM. The CDR3 is made up of 14 amino acids. Trimming took off 11 bases at V and 0 bases at J, with 17 bases between the two ends. CDR3 amino acids: CAARGHRSSYEQYF. CDR3 bases: TGTGCCGCGCGGGGACACCGGAGCTCCTACGAGCAGTACTTC.

The chain recombines TRBV4-1 with TRBJ2-7, with 8 bases aligning to TRBD1. Germline trimming cut 2 bases from V and 3 bases from J; bases unmatched to any gene: 3. Germline assignment: CDR1 MGHRA and CDR2 YSYEKL. The CDR3 loop spans 14 amino acids. The CDR3 sequence is CASSQTGGHYEQYF. The CDR3 DNA reads TGCGCCAGCAGCCAAACAGGGGGGCACTACGAGCAGTACTTC.

As for this clone: The sample holds other DNA sequences that translate to the same CDR3. This CDR3 reads CASSLAGEAFF. The DNA of the CDR3 is TGTGCCAGCAGCTTAGCCGGGGAAGCTTTCTTT. The rearrangement joins TRBV11-2 to TRBJ1-1, with D hard to call. Per the germline V gene, CDR1 is SGHAT and CDR2 is FQNNGV. V was shortened by 1 base and J by 8 bases, with 5 bases between the two germline ends. The length of the CDR3 is 11 residues.

The rearrangement links TRBV4-3 to TRBJ1-4; the D gene is possibly TRBD1 (5 bases). Germline CDR1 reads LGHNA; CDR2 reads YSLEER. The CDR3 length is 17 residues. V was pared by 5 bases and J by 0 bases, with 16 bases between. CDR3 sequence reads: CASSEVPQTATNEKLFF. The CDR3 nucleotides read TGCGCCAGCAGCGAAGTACCTCAGACAGCAACTAATGAAAAACTGTTTTTT.

The rearrangement links TRBV5-4 to TRBJ2-2; TRBD1 matches 7 bases. CDR1 is SGHNT and CDR2 is YYREEE in the germline V gene (reference sequence). J gave up 1 base and V 7 bases, and 7 bases lay outside the gene matches. The CDR3 spans 15 residues. CDR3 nucleotide sequence: TGTGCCAGCCAACAGGGGCCGCTGAACACCGGGGAGCTGTTTTTT. It is translated as CASQQGPLNTGELFF.

This clone was picked up a small number of times. The chain employs TRBV27 and TRBJ1-5; 7 nucleotides line up with TRBD1. The CDR3 is 14 amino acids. Trimming took 4 bases from V and 9 from J; bases not matched to a gene: 9. Germline lookup yields CDR1 MNHEY and CDR2 SMNVEV (reference sequence). CDR3 sequence (DNA): TGTGCCAGCAGTTACGGGACAGTTGATGGGCCCCAGCATTTT. It encodes CASSYGTVDGPQHF.

In the case of this clone: The sample has other DNA sequences that encode this CDR3 too. This chain uses TRBV7-9 with TRBJ1-1; TRBD1 matches at 9 bases. J lost 3 bases, V lost 5 bases, and 4 bases had no gene match. CDR3 length equals 14 residues. CDR1 and CDR2 from the germline V gene are SEHNR and FQNEAQ (reference sequence). The CDR3 DNA follows: TGTGCCAGCAGCCCGGGGACAGGGCACACTGAAGCTTTCTTT. Translating gives CASSPGTGHTEAFF.

With respect to this clone: The sample holds other DNA sequences that translate to the same CDR3. The chain carries TRBV2 and TRBJ2-7, with unresolved D. Germline CDR1 reads SNHLY; CDR2 reads FYNNEI. V was trimmed by 5 bases and J by 3 bases, leaving 8 bases between them. The CDR3 has 12 amino acids. This CDR3 reads CASSYRDYEQYF. The CDR3 DNA is TGTGCCAGCAGTTACAGAGACTACGAGCAGTACTTC.

This sequence joins TRBV6-5 and TRBJ2-2; TRBD2 might be the D (5 bases). This CDR3 contains 15 residues. The germline gives CDR1 MNHEY, CDR2 SVGAGI. V was pared by 5 bases and J by 1 base, with 11 bases between. CDR3 in amino acids: CASSTSGLNTGELFF. CDR3 coding DNA: TGTGCCAGCAGTACCTCCGGACTGAACACCGGGGAGCTGTTTTTT.

The rearrangement uses TRBV6-5 and TRBJ1-4, with D perhaps TRBD1 (6 bases). Germline V gene data show CDR1 as MNHEY and CDR2 as SVGAGI. Trimming left V 5 bases short and J 3 bases short, with 13 bases between. The CDR3 has 15 residues. CDR3 DNA sequence: TGTGCCAGCAGTCTGACCTGGGGGCCTAATGAAAAACTGTTTTTT. Its translation: CASSLTWGPNEKLFF.

About this clone itself: This sample also contains other DNA sequences that code for the same CDR3. The V call is TRBV29-1, the J call TRBJ2-7; 7 bases map to TRBD1. CDR3 length: 12 residues. Trimming at V came to 6 bases and at J to 2 bases, leaving 4 bases not matched to a gene. Germline V gene data show CDR1 as SQVTM and CDR2 as ANQGSEA. CDR3 sequence (DNA): TGCAGCGTCCGGGACAGTCCCTACGAGCAGTACTTC. Amino acids: CSVRDSPYEQYF.

This chain joins TRBV6-5 and TRBJ2-7, with D possibly being TRBD1 or TRBD2 (6 bases each). The germline V gene encodes CDR1 MNHEY and CDR2 SVGAGI. This CDR3 is 14 amino acids long. With 10 bases removed from V and 2 bases from J, the gap between germline ends came to 18 bases. CDR3 region: CATARGRLPYEQYF. The DNA of the CDR3 is TGTGCCACCGCCCGGGGGCGTTTGCCCTACGAGCAGTACTTC.

The chain carries TRBV30 and TRBJ1-5; D might be TRBD1 (6 bases). V was shortened by 4 bases and J by 2 bases, with 12 bases between the two germline ends. The CDR3 covers 14 residues. The germline gives CDR1 GTSNPN, CDR2 SVGIG (reference sequence). In DNA, the CDR3 is TGTGCCTGGAATGGGGGGGCTGGCAATCAGCCCCAGCATTTT. As protein: CAWNGGAGNQPQHF.

This clone was seen once. The chain couples TRBV19 to TRBJ1-2, with D unresolved. Looked up from germline, CDR1 is LNHDA and CDR2 is SQIVND (reference sequence). CDR3 size: 12 residues. V was clipped by 5 bases and J by 6 bases, with 10 bases between them. CDR3 nucleotide sequence: TGTGCCAGTAGTTCAGGATGGGATGGCTACACCTTC. Protein product: CASSSGWDGYTF.

This sequence joins TRBV29-1 and TRBJ2-2; D might be TRBD2 (5 bases). Per the germline V gene, CDR1 is SQVTM and CDR2 is ANQGSEA. The CDR3 consists of 11 residues. V was pared by 7 bases and J by 6 bases, with 9 bases between. The CDR3 nucleotides read TGCAGCGCTGACTACGCCGGGGAGCTGTTTTTT. Translating gives CSADYAGELFF.

This clone came up a few times. Other DNA sequences of this sample code for an identical CDR3. DNA of the CDR3: TGCGCCAGCAGCCGGGGGTACGAGCAGTACTTC. It encodes CASSRGYEQYF. The chain uses TRBV5-1 and TRBJ2-7, with D possibly being TRBD2 (6 bases). The V gene lost 4 bases and the J gene lost 4 bases, with 6 bases spanning the gap. The germline V gene has CDR1 SGHRS and CDR2 YFSETQ. The CDR3 consists of 11 residues.

The chain joins TRBV2 to TRBJ1-2; no firm D call. Deletions cut 6 bases from V and 5 bases from J, with 19 bases between. The CDR3 is 15 residues long. Per germline, CDR1 SNHLY and CDR2 FYNNEI. CDR3 bases: TGTGCCAGCAGCCCAGCTGGGGAAGGTCGATATGGCTACACCTTC. This sequence encodes CASSPAGEGRYGYTF.

This rearrangement joins TRBV28 to TRBJ1-1; no firm D call. CDR1 is MDHEN, CDR2 SYDVKM, per germline. The V and J ends lost 2 bases and 1 base respectively, with 8 bases between them. The length of the CDR3 is 14 residues. The CDR3 loop reads CASSLPSGNTEAFF. The CDR3 bases are TGTGCCAGCAGTTTACCGTCAGGGAACACTGAAGCTTTCTTT. The whole variable domain, remainder taken from reference TRBV28 and TRBJ1-1, is DVKVTQSSRYLVKRTGEKVFLECVQDMDHENMFWYRQDPGLGLRLIYFSYDVKMKEKGDIPEGYSVSREKKERFSLILESASTNQTSMYLCASSLPSGNTEAFFGQGTRLTVV.

In regard to this clone: In the same sample, other DNA sequences code for this CDR3. This chain links TRBV11-2 with TRBJ2-1; 13 bases align to TRBD2. The V gene end was trimmed by 5 bases and the J gene end by 4 bases; junction bases not matched to a gene: 5. The CDR3 runs to 16 residues. Looked up from germline, CDR1 is SGHAT and CDR2 is FQNNGV. The CDR3 DNA reads as TGTGCCAGCAGCCCCAGACTAGCGGGAGGATACAATGAGCAGTTCTTC. It is translated as CASSPRLAGGYNEQFF.

This clone was detected only once. The chain is built from TRBV7-3 and TRBJ2-2; D assignment may be TRBD1 or TRBD2 (5 bases each). Germline values: CDR1 SGHTA, CDR2 FQGTGA. CDR3 size: 16 residues. Trimming took 5 bases from V and 1 from J, leaving 14 bases between them. CDR3 in DNA: TGTGCCAGCAGCCCGGCCGGGACCCAGAACACCGGGGAGCTGTTTTTT. It translates to CASSPAGTQNTGELFF.

This chain links TRBV9 with TRBJ1-1; D call uncertain. V was trimmed by 4 bases and J by 6 bases, leaving 16 bases between them. The germline gives CDR1 SGDLS, CDR2 YYNGEE. This CDR3 region has 14 residues. The CDR3 is CASSPTPGSAEAFF. In DNA form, the CDR3 reads TGTGCCAGCAGCCCCACACCCGGAAGCGCTGAAGCTTTCTTT.

This chain joins TRBV5-8 and TRBJ2-7; D unresolved. V was pared by 4 bases and J by 7 bases, with 9 bases between. CDR1 is SGHTS and CDR2 is YDEGEE in the germline V gene. The CDR3 totals 11 residues. This chain's CDR3 is CASSPLVEQYF. Written as DNA, the CDR3 is TGTGCCAGCAGCCCGCTGGTGGAGCAGTACTTC.

J is TRBJ2-5 and V is TRBV27, with D maybe TRBD2 (6 bases). V lost 4 bases to trimming and J lost 0 bases, with 18 bases between them. Germline V gives CDR1 MNHEY, CDR2 SMNVEV (reference sequence). The CDR3 consists of 17 residues. CDR3 loop: CASSSGLLNPYQETQYF. The CDR3 nucleotides read TGTGCCAGCAGTTCCGGACTATTAAACCCGTACCAAGAGACCCAGTACTTC.

The chain recombines TRBV4-2 with TRBJ1-5; D not resolved. CDR3 length: 16 residues. The V and J ends lost 4 bases and 2 bases respectively, with 15 bases between them. Germline assignment: CDR1 LGHNA and CDR2 YNFKEQ. CDR3 DNA sequence: TGTGCCAGCAGCCGAATAGGGCAAGGTGGCAATCAGCCCCAGCATTTT. It yields the protein CASSRIGQGGNQPQHF.

This chain joins TRBV7-3 and TRBJ2-1; 9 bases fit TRBD2. Germline CDR1 reads SGHTA; CDR2 reads FQGTGA. There are 14 residues in the CDR3. With V trimmed by 2 bases and J by 6 bases, 2 bases remained unmatched. Here the CDR3 DNA reads TGTGCCAGCAGCTTAGCGGGAGGGCGCAATGAGCAGTTCTTC. Protein product: CASSLAGGRNEQFF.